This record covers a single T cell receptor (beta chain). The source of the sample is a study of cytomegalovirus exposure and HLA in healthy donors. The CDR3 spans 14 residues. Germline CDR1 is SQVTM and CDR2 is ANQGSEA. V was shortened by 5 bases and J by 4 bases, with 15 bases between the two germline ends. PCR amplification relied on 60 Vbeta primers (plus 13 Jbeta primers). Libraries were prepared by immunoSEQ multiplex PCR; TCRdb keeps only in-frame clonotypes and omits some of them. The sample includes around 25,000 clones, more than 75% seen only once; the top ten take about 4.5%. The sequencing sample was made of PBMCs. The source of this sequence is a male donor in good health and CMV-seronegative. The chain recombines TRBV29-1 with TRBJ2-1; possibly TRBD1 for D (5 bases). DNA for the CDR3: TGCAGCGTTCAGCAGGGTACGTCATACAATGAGCAGTTCTTC. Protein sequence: CSVQQGTSYNEQFF.